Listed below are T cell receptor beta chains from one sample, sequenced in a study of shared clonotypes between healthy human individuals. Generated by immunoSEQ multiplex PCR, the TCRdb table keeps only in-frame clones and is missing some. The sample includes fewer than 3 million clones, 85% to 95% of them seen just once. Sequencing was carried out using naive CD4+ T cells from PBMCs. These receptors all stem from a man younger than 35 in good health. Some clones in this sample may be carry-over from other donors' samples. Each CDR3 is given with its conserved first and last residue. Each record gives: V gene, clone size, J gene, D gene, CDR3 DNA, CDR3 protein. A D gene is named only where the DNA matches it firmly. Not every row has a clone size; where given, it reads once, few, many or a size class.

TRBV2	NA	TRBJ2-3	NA	TGTGCCAGCACCAACTTTGGGGATACGCAGTATTTT	CASTNFGDTQYF
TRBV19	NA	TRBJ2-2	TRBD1	TGTGCCAGTAGTCCGGGGACAGGCGGGGAGCTGTTTTTT	CASSPGTGGELFF
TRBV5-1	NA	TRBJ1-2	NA	TGCGCCAGCAGCAACGGGCTTGGGGGTTTCGGCGGCTACACCTTC	CASSNGLGGFGGYTF
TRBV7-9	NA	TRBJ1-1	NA	TGTGCCAGCAGCTCCTCATCGGGGACTGAAGCTTTCTTT	CASSSSSGTEAFF
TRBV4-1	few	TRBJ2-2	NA	TGCGCCAGCAGCCACTTGGGGGCCGACACCGGGGAGCTGTTTTTT	CASSHLGADTGELFF
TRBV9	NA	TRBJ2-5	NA	TGTGCCAGCAGCGGGAACATTGGGGGGCAAGAGACCCAGTACTTC	CASSGNIGGQETQYF
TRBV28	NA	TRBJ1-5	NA	TGTGCCAGCAGTCGACCCTTCAGGGGTCGCAATCAGCCCCAGCATTTT	CASSRPFRGRNQPQHF
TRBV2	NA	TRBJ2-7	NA	TGTGCCAGCAGGGACATTCTCTACGAGCAGTACTTC	CASRDILYEQYF
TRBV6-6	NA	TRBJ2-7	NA	TGTGCCAGCAGCCCAGCTTGGGCCGAGCAGTACTTC	CASSPAWAEQYF
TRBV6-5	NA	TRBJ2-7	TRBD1	TGTGCCAGCAGTTACTACACACAGGGGGCCTACGAGCAGTACTTC	CASSYYTQGAYEQYF
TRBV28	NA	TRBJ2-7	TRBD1	TGTGCCAGCAGTACCGGGACAGGGGGGTACGAGCAGTACTTC	CASSTGTGGYEQYF
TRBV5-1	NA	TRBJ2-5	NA	TGCGCCAGCAGCTTGGCCTCCGGGACGGAAGAGACCCAGTACTTC	CASSLASGTEETQYF
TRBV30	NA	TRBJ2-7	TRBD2	TGTGCCGGGGGACTAGCGGGAGGTGTTTACGAGCAGTACTTC	CAGGLAGGVYEQYF
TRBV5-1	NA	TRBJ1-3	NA	TGCGCCAGCAGCCCGGGAATAGGAAACACCATATATTTT	CASSPGIGNTIYF
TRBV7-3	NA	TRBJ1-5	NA	TGTGCCAGCAGCTTAATTCCGGGGCCCCAGCATTTT	CASSLIPGPQHF
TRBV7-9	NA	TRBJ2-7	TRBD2	TGTGCCAACCAGAGACTAGCGGACACCTACGAGCAGTACTTC	CANQRLADTYEQYF
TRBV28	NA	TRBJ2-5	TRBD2	TGTGCCAGCAGTGCCCCTGGGCTAGCGGCGCAAGAGACCCAGTACTTC	CASSAPGLAAQETQYF
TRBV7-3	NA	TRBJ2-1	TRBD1	TGTGCCAGCAGCAGCCCCAAGGGGACAGACTCCTACAATGAGCAGTTCTTC	CASSSPKGTDSYNEQFF
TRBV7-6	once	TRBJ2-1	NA	TGTGCCAGCAGCTTGTTGGACTGGAGCTCCTACAATGAGCAGTTCTTC	CASSLLDWSSYNEQFF
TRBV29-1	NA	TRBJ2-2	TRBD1	TGCAGCGTTGAAGATCGCAGACAGGGTATCAACACCGGGGAGCTGTTTTTT	CSVEDRRQGINTGELFF
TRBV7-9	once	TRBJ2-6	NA	TGTGCCAGCAGCCCCGTCTCTGGGGCCAACGTCCTGACTTTC	CASSPVSGANVLTF
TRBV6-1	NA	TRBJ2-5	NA	TGTGCCAGCAGCCTAGACAGACACCAAGAGACCCAGTACTTC	CASSLDRHQETQYF
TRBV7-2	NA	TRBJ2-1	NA	TGTGCCAGCAGCTTAGGACAGCGAGGCAATGAGCAGTTCTTC	CASSLGQRGNEQFF
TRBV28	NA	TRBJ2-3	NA	TGTGCCAGCAGTTCTGGGGGGCTTGACACAGATACGCAGTATTTT	CASSSGGLDTDTQYF
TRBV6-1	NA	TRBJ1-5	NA	TGTGCCAGCAGTGAAGCGGGTCCGGGTGGGGTGGCGACCCAGCATTTT	CASSEAGPGGVATQHF
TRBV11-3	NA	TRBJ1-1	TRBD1	TGTGCCAGCAGCACAGGAGGGGGCCGGTCGGGCACTGAAGCTTTCTTT	CASSTGGGRSGTEAFF
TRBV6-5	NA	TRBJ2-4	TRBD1	TGTGCCAGCAGTTACCGGGACAGGGGTGACATTCAGTACTTC	CASSYRDRGDIQYF
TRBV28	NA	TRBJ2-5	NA	TGTGCCAGCACCCGCCCTAGCTTTTATGAGACCCAGTACTTC	CASTRPSFYETQYF
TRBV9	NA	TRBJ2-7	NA	TGTGCCAGCAGCGCGGACAGAAAAAACGAGCAGTACTTC	CASSADRKNEQYF
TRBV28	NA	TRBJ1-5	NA	TGTGCCAGCAGTTTCGTTCTTAATCAGCCCCAGCATTTT	CASSFVLNQPQHF
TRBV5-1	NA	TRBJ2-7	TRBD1	TGCGCCAGCAGCCCTACTGGACAGGGGGCGGGTTACGAGCAGTACTTC	CASSPTGQGAGYEQYF
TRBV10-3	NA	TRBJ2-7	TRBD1	TGTGCCATCAGTGGCCCCGGGACAGGGAGCTACGAGCAGTACTTC	CAISGPGTGSYEQYF
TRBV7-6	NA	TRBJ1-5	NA	TGTGCCAGCAGCTTAGCTCTTGGGGAGAGCAATCAGCCCCAGCATTTT	CASSLALGESNQPQHF
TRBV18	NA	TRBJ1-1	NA	TGTGCCAGCTCACCCAAACAATTTGGCATAGAAGCTTTCTTT	CASSPKQFGIEAFF
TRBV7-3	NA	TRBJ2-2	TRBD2	TGTGCCAGCAGCTTATTAACTAGCGGGAGTGGAGGGGAGCTGTTTTTT	CASSLLTSGSGGELFF
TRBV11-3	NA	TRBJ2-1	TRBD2	TGTGCCAGCAGCCCCTCGGGTAGCGGGAATGAGCAGTTCTTC	CASSPSGSGNEQFF
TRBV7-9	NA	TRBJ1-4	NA	TGTGCCAGCACCAATATAGAGGGTGAAAAACTGTTTTTT	CASTNIEGEKLFF
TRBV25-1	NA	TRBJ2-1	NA	TGTGCCAGCAGTGATCCGGGTTCCTCCTACAATGAGCAGTTCTTC	CASSDPGSSYNEQFF
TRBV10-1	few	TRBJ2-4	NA	TGCGCCAGCAGGAGTCCGGGTCCCAAAAACATTCAGTACTTC	CASRSPGPKNIQYF
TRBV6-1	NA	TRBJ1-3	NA	TGTGCCAGCAGAGTTGGTGGGTCTGGAAACACCATATATTTT	CASRVGGSGNTIYF
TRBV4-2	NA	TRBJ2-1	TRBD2	TGTGCCAGCAGCCAAGAGGTCCTAGCGGGAGGGTATACGAATGAGCAGTTCTTC	CASSQEVLAGGYTNEQFF
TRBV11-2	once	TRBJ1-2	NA	TGTGCCAGCAGCACCAGACACTATGGCTACACCTTC	CASSTRHYGYTF
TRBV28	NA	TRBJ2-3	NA	TGTGCCAGCAGTTTTGACGGCATGTATAGGCTCTCGCACAACACAGATACGCAGTATTTT	CASSFDGMYRLSHNTDTQYF
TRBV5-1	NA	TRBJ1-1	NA	TGCGCCAGCAGCTTGGCTCAGGGCATCAACACTGAAGCTTTCTTT	CASSLAQGINTEAFF
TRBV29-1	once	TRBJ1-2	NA	TGCAGCGTATCTAGGGGGGACTATGGCTACACCTTC	CSVSRGDYGYTF
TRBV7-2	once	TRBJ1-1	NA	TGTGCCAGCAGGGGAACGTGGTGGCAGAACACTGAAGCTTTCTTT	CASRGTWWQNTEAFF
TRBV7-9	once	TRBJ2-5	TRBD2	TGTGCCAGCAGCTTAGCGCTACTAGCGGGAGGAAGGACTTGGGAGACCCAGTACTTC	CASSLALLAGGRTWETQYF
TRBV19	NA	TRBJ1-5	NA	TGTGCCAGTATCCGACGATACAGGGAGAGGGAACAGCCCCAGCATTTT	CASIRRYREREQPQHF
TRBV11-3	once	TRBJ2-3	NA	TGTGCCAGCAGCTCCAACCCGCGTGCTAGCACAGATACGCAGTATTTT	CASSSNPRASTDTQYF
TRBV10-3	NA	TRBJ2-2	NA	TGTGCCATCAAAGGGGTAAACACCGGGGAGCTGTTTTTT	CAIKGVNTGELFF
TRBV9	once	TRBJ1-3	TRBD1	TGTGCCAGCAGCCGCGACAGGGGTGACACCATATATTTT	CASSRDRGDTIYF
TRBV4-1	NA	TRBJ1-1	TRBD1	TGCGCCAGCAGCCAGAAGACAGGGGAAGGCACTGAAGCTTTCTTT	CASSQKTGEGTEAFF